The 18 T cell receptor beta chains in this list originate from one sample, sequenced in a study of blood T cell repertoires in COVID-19. Profiling relied on immunoSEQ multiplex PCR, and the TCRdb table lists in-frame clones only, not all of them. Altogether some 180,000 clones are present, about 83% being singletons, with the ten largest covering more than 3%. The material sequenced was PBMCs or T cells enriched from blood (not recorded which). The origin of the receptors is a woman aged 30 to 39 who had been exposed to COVID-19.

The V and J genes are TRBV18 and TRBJ1-1; D gene ambiguous. Germline assignment: CDR1 KGHSH and CDR2 LQKENI. Trimming shortened V by 6 bases and J by 5 bases, and 22 bases separated the two germline ends. The CDR3 extends over 16 amino acids. The CDR3 is CASSQSQVVVVTEAFF. CDR3 DNA: TGTGCCAGCTCCCAAAGCCAGGTGGTTGTTGTGACTGAAGCTTTCTTT.

This rearrangement joins TRBV27 to TRBJ1-1; the D gene is possibly TRBD1 (6 bases). V was pared by 2 bases and J by 0 bases, with 10 bases between. Germline V CDR1 and CDR2: MNHEY, SMNVEV (reference sequence). The CDR3 length is 15 residues. Here the CDR3 reads CASSLITGLNTEAFF. DNA of the CDR3: TGTGCCAGCAGTTTAATCACAGGGTTGAACACTGAAGCTTTCTTT.

The chain uses TRBV25-1 and TRBJ1-1, with TRBD1 identical over 7 bases. Trimming took 5 bases from V and 1 from J; bases not matched to a gene: 7. The CDR3 consists of 15 residues. The germline V gene has CDR1 MGHDK and CDR2 SYGVNS. The CDR3 spells CASSTQRQGNTEAFF. DNA for the CDR3: TGTGCCAGCAGTACACAAAGACAGGGGAACACTGAAGCTTTCTTT.

The J gene is TRBJ1-5, the V gene TRBV7-2; D unresolved. V shed 2 bases and J shed 9 bases, with 14 bases lying between them. Germline CDR1 reads SGHTA; CDR2 reads FQGNSA. This CDR3 region has 14 residues. CDR3 coding DNA: TGTGCCAGCAGCTTAAATCCGGGTGAATGGCCCCAGCATTTT. Translating gives CASSLNPGEWPQHF.

This clone was seen a few times. The V and J genes are TRBV19 and TRBJ1-2; TRBD1 agrees at 7 bases. CDR1 LNHDA and CDR2 SQIVND come from the germline V gene (reference sequence). V shed 4 bases and J 7 bases; nucleotides not matched to a gene: 6. The CDR3 runs 13 residues. The CDR3 reads CASSTTGDLGYTF. The CDR3 DNA follows: TGTGCCAGTAGTACCACAGGGGATCTTGGCTACACCTTC.

This sequence joins TRBV11-2 and TRBJ1-1, with 9 bases fitting TRBD1. V lost 5 bases, J lost 1 base, and 5 bases stayed unmatched. The CDR3 length is 15 residues. Germline V CDR1 and CDR2: SGHAT, FQNNGV. The CDR3 here is CASSPYRGQNTEAFF. The CDR3 nucleotides read TGTGCCAGCAGCCCCTACAGGGGGCAGAACACTGAAGCTTTCTTT.

This rearrangement joins TRBV13 to TRBJ1-2; 8 positions match TRBD1. CDR3 length equals 18 residues. Germline trimming cut 0 bases from V and 1 base from J; bases unmatched to any gene: 10. CDR1 PRHDT and CDR2 FYEKMQ come from the germline V gene (reference sequence). CDR3 DNA: TGTGCCAGCAGCTTAGGGGGCTGGGGGACAGGCCTTAACTATGGCTACACCTTC. This gives the protein CASSLGGWGTGLNYGYTF.

This clone has just one count. The chain carries TRBV12-3 or TRBV12-4 and TRBJ1-2; D not certain. The CDR3 loop spans 13 amino acids. Between the trimmed V and J ends, which lost 0 bases and 8 bases, there was a span of 10 bases. The CDR3 sequence is CASSLATNWGYTF. The CDR3 bases are TGTGCCAGCAGTTTAGCCACGAACTGGGGCTACACCTTC.

The V and J genes are TRBV18 and TRBJ1-1, with 8 bases identical to TRBD1. The CDR3 is 14 residues long. Germline trimming cut 3 bases from V and 4 bases from J; bases unmatched to any gene: 4. Germline V lookup: CDR1 KGHSH, CDR2 LQKENI. Here the CDR3 reads CASSPSDRATEAFF. The CDR3, as DNA: TGTGCCAGCTCACCGTCGGACAGGGCCACTGAAGCTTTCTTT.

The chain has TRBV4-1 and TRBJ1-1; a possible D gene is TRBD1 (5 bases). Per the germline V gene, CDR1 is MGHRA and CDR2 is YSYEKL. The CDR3 contains 15 residues. The V and J ends lost 7 bases and 3 bases respectively, with 18 bases between them. CDR3 sequence: CASKEGPLGHTEAFF. The DNA of the CDR3 is TGCGCCAGCAAGGAGGGCCCCCTGGGGCACACTGAAGCTTTCTTT.

This clone has a handful of counts. The gene calls are TRBV7-8 and TRBJ2-2; D is ambiguous. In germline, CDR1 is SGHVS, CDR2 FQNEAQ. This CDR3 spans 13 amino acids. With 1 base removed from V and 7 bases from J, the gap between germline ends came to 7 bases. CDR3 loop: CASSLVLNGELFF. Written as DNA, the CDR3 is TGTGCCAGCAGCTTAGTACTGAACGGGGAGCTGTTTTTT.

A single count supports this clone. This chain uses TRBV24-1 with TRBJ1-6; D call uncertain. The CDR3 is 14 residues long. Trimming pared 6 bases from V and 11 bases from J, leaving 16 bases between. Germline V gene lookup returns CDR1 KGHDR and CDR2 SFDVKD. The CDR3 bases are TGTGCCACCAGTTTGATCGGGAGTACGACACCCCTCCACTTT. Translated, it gives CATSLIGSTTPLHF.

The chain carries TRBV3-1 (or the pseudogene TRBV3-2) and TRBJ2-3; 10 nucleotides line up with TRBD2. There are 14 residues in the CDR3. Germline V lookup: CDR1 LGHDT, CDR2 YNNKEL (reference sequence). Germline trimming cut 7 bases from V and 2 bases from J; bases unmatched to any gene: 3. The CDR3 sequence is CASTTSGDTDTQYF. The CDR3 coding sequence is TGTGCCAGCACCACTAGCGGGGACACAGATACGCAGTATTTT.

J is TRBJ1-6 and V is TRBV7-2; D is ambiguous. The CDR3 is made up of 15 amino acids. V lost 1 base to trimming and J lost 8 bases, with 12 bases between them. The germline V gene has CDR1 SGHTA and CDR2 FQGNSA. The CDR3 DNA follows: TGTGCCAGCAGCTTAGTGGTCATGGGAGATTCACCCCTCCACTTT. Its translation is CASSLVVMGDSPLHF.

The CDR3 region is CASSPRGQTEAFF. The DNA of the CDR3 is TGCGCCAGCAGCCCTAGGGGACAGACTGAAGCTTTCTTT. The chain combines TRBV4-1 with TRBJ1-1; the match to TRBD1 covers 7 bases. The germline gives CDR1 MGHRA, CDR2 YSYEKL. V trimming: 4 bases; J trimming: 5 bases; junction bases outside the gene matches: 4. The CDR3 totals 13 residues.

The V call is TRBV10-2, the J call TRBJ1-5; weak D call: TRBD1 (6 bases). Trimming pared 2 bases from V and 1 base from J, leaving 15 bases between. The CDR3 covers 17 residues. The germline CDR1 and CDR2 sequences are WSHSY and SAAADI. The CDR3 reads CASSESRGAASNQPQHF. The CDR3 coding sequence is TGCGCCAGCAGTGAGAGCCGGGGGGCCGCAAGCAATCAGCCCCAGCATTTT.

This sequence joins TRBV5-1 and TRBJ1-1, with 9 positions matching TRBD1. There are 15 residues in the CDR3. Germline values: CDR1 SGHRS, CDR2 YFSETQ. V was pared by 4 bases and J by 6 bases, with 10 bases of the junction left unmatched. The CDR3 region is CASSVTGTGLSEAFF. The CDR3 coding sequence is TGCGCCAGCAGCGTGACCGGGACAGGGCTCTCTGAAGCTTTCTTT. The variable domain in full, with the rest retrieved from reference TRBV5-1 and TRBJ1-1, is KAGVTQTPRYLIKTRGQQVTLSCSPISGHRSVSWYQQTPGQGLQFLFEYFSETQRNKGNFPGRFSGRQFSNSRSEMNVSTLELGDSALYLCASSVTGTGLSEAFFGQGTRLTVV.

The rearrangement links TRBV7-8 to TRBJ2-3, with D possibly TRBD2 on 5 matching bases. This CDR3 region has 18 residues. The ends were cut back, 1 base at V and 0 bases at J, with 17 bases in the middle. Germline V gene data show CDR1 as SGHVS and CDR2 as FQNEAQ. The CDR3 here is CASSLDPLAPQSTDTQYF. CDR3 sequence (DNA): TGTGCCAGCAGCTTAGACCCCCTAGCTCCTCAAAGCACAGATACGCAGTATTTT.